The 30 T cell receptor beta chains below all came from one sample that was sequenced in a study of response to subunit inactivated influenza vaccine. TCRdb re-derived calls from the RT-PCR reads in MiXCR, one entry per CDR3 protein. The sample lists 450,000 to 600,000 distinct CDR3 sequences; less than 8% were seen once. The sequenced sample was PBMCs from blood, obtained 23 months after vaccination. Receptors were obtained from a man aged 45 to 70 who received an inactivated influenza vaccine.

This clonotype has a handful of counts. This chain's CDR3 is CSVLSGHLAKNIQYF. The CDR3 DNA is TGCAGCGTTTTATCGGGACATTTAGCCAAAAACATTCAGTACTTC. The rearrangement joins TRBV29-1 to TRBJ2-4, with D tentatively TRBD1 (6 bases). The CDR3 length is 15 residues. V lost 5 bases, J lost 0 bases, and 14 bases lay in between. Germline CDR1 is SQVTM and CDR2 is ANQGSEA.

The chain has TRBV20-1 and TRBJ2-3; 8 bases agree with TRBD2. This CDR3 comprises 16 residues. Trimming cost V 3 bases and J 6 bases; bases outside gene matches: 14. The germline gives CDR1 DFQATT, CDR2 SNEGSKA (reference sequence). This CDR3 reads CSARKLYGGASDTQYF. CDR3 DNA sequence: TGCAGTGCTAGGAAATTATACGGGGGGGCCTCGGATACGCAGTATTTT.

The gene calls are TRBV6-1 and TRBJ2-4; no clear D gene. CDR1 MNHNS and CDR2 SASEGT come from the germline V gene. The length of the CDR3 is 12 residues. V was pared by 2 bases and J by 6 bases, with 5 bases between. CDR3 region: CASSERLNIQYF. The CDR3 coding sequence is TGTGCCAGCAGTGAACGGCTAAACATTCAGTACTTC.

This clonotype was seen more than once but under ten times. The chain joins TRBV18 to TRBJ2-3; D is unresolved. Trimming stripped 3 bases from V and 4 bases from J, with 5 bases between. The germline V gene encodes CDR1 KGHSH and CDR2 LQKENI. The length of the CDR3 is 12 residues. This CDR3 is CASSPTPDTQYF. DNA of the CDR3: TGTGCCAGCTCACCGACACCAGATACGCAGTATTTT.

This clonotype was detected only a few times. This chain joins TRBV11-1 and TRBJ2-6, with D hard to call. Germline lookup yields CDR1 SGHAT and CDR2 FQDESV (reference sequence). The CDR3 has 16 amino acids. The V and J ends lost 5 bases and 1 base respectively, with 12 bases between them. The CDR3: CASSPRVGSGANVLTF. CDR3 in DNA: TGTGCCAGCAGCCCCCGTGTGGGATCTGGGGCCAACGTCCTGACTTTC.

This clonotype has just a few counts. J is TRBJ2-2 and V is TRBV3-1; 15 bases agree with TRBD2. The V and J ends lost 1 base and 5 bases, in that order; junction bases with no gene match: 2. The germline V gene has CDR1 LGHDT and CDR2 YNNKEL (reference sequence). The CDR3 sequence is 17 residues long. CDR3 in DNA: TGTGCCAGCAGCCAAGGGACTAGCGGGGGGGTTACCGGGGAGCTGTTTTTT. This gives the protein CASSQGTSGGVTGELFF.

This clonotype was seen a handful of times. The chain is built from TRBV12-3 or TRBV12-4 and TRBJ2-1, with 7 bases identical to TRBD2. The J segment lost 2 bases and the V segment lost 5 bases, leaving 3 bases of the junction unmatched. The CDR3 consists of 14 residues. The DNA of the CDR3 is TGTGCCAGCAGTGCGGGAGCAACCTACAATGAGCAGTTCTTC. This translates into CASSAGATYNEQFF.

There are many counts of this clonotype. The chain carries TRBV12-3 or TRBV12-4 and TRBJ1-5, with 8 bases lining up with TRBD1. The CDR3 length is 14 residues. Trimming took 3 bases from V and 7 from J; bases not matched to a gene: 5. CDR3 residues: CASSFAGGRQPQHF. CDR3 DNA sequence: TGTGCCAGCAGTTTCGCAGGGGGCAGGCAGCCCCAGCATTTT.

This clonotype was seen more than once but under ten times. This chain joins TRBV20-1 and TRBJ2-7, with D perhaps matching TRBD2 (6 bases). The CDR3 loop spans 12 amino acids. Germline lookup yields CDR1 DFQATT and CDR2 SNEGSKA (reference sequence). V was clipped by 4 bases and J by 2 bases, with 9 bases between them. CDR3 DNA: TGCAGTGCTAAAATAGCGGCCTACGAGCAGTACTTC. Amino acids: CSAKIAAYEQYF.

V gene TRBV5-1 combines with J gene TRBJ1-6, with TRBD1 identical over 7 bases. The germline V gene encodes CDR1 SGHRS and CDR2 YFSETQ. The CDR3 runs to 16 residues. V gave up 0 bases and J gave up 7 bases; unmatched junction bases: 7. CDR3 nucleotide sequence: TGCGCCAGCAGCTTGGTTTCAGGGGGACAGAATTCACCCCTCCACTTT. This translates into CASSLVSGGQNSPLHF.

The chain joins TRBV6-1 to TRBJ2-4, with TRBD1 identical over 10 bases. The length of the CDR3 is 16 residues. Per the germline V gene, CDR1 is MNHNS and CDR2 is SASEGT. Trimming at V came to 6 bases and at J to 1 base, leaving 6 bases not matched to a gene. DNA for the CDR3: TGTGCCAGCAGCCGGGACAGGGGTTATGCCAAAAACATTCAGTACTTC. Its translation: CASSRDRGYAKNIQYF.

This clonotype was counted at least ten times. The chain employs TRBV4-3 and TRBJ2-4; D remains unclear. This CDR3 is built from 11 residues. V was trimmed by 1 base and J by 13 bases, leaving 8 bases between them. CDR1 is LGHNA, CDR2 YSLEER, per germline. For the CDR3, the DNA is TGCGCCAGCAGCCAAGCCGGCATGCAGTACTTC. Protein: CASSQAGMQYF.

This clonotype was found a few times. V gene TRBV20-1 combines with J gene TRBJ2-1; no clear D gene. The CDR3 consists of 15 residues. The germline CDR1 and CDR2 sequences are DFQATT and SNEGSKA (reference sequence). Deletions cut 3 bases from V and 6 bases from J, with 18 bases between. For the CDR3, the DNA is TGCAGTGCTAGTCCTCGGGCGCGCTTGTCCAATGAGCAGTTCTTC. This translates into CSASPRARLSNEQFF.

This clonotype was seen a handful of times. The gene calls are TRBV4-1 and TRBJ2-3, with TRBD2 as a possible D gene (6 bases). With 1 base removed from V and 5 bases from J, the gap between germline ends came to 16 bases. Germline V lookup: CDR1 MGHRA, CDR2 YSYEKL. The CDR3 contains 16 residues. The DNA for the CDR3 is TGCGCCAGCAGCCAAGGACTAGTGGGTGTTGGAGATACGCAGTATTTT. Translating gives CASSQGLVGVGDTQYF.

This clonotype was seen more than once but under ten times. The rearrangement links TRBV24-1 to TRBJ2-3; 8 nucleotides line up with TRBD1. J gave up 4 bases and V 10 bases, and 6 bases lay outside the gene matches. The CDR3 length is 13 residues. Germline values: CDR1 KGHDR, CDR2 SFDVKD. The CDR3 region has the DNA TGTGCCACAAGGACAGGGCGGGCAGATACGCAGTATTTT. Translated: CATRTGRADTQYF.

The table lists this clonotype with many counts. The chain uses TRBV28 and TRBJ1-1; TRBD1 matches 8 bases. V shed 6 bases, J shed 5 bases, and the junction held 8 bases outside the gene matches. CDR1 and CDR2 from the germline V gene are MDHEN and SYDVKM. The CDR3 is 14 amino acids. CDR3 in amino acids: CASSLRDRGTEAFF. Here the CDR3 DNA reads TGTGCCAGCAGCTTAAGAGACAGGGGAACTGAAGCTTTCTTT.

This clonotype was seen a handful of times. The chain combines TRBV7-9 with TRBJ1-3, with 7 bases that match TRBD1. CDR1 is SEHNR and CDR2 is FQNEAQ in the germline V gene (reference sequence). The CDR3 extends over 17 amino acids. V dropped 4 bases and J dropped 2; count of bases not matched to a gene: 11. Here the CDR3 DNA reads TGTGCCAGCAGCTACTCCATAGACAGGGCGGCTGGAAACACCATATATTTT. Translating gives CASSYSIDRAAGNTIYF.

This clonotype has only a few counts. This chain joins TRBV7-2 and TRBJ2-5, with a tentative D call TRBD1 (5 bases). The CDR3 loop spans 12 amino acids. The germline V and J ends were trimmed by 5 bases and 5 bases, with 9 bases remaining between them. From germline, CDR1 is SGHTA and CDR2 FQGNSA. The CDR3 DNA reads TGTGCCAGCAGCCATGGGGCTGAGACCCAGTACTTC. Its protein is CASSHGAETQYF.

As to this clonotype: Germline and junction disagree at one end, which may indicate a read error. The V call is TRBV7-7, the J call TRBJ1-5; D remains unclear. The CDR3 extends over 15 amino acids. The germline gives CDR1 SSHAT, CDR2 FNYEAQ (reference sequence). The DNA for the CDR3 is TGTGCTAGCAGCGCCGGGAGGGAGAGCAATCAGCCCCAGCATTTT. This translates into CASSAGRESNQPQHF.

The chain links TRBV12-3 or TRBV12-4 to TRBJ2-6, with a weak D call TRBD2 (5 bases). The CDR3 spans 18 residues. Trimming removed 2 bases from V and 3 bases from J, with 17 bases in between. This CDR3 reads CASSLSSGSGFGANVLTF. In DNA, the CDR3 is TGTGCCAGCAGTTTAAGTTCAGGCTCGGGGTTTGGGGCCAACGTCCTGACTTTC.

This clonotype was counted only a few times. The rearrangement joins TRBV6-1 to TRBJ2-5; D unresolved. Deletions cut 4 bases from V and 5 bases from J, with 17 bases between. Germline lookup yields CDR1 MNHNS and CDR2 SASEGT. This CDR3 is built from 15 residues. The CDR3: CASSAERATVETQYF. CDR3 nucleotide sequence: TGTGCCAGCAGTGCCGAAAGGGCAACCGTGGAGACCCAGTACTTC.

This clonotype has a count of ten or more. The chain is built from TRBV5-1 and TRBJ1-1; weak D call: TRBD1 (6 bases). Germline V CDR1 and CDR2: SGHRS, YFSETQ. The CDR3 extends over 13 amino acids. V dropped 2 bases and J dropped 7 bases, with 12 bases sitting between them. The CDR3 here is CASSFGGDSEAFF. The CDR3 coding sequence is TGCGCCAGCAGCTTTGGGGGCGATAGTGAAGCTTTCTTT. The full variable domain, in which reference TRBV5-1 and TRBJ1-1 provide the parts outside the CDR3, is KAGVTQTPRYLIKTRGQQVTLSCSPISGHRSVSWYQQTPGQGLQFLFEYFSETQRNKGNFPGRFSGRQFSNSRSEMNVSTLELGDSALYLCASSFGGDSEAFFGQGTRLTVV.

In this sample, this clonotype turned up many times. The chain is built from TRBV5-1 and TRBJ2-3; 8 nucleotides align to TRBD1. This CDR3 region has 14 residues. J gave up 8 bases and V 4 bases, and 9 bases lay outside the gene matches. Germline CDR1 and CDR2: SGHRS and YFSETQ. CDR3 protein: CASSLDRGYVTQYF. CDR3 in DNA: TGCGCCAGCAGCCTCGACAGGGGTTATGTTACGCAGTATTTT.

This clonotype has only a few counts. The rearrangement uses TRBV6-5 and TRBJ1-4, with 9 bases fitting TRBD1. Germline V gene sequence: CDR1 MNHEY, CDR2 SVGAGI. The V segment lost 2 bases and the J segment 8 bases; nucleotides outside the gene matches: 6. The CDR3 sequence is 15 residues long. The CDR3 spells CASSYGQGNNEKLFF. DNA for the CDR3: TGTGCCAGCAGTTACGGACAGGGGAATAACGAAAAACTGTTTTTT.

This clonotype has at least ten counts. CDR3: CASSQAGGANTEAFF. In DNA, the CDR3 is TGTGCCAGCAGCCAAGCTGGAGGAGCGAACACTGAAGCTTTCTTT. The V call is TRBV4-2, the J call TRBJ1-1; D remains ambiguous. Germline V gene sequence: CDR1 LGHNA, CDR2 YNFKEQ. Trimming shortened V by 1 base and J by 1 base, and 10 bases separated the two germline ends. The length of the CDR3 is 15 residues.

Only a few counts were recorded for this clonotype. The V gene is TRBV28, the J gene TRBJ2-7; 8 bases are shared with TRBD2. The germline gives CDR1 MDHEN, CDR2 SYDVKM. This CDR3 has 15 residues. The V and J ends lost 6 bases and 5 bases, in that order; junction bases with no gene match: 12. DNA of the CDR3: TGTGCCAGCAGCGGGATAGCGGGAAGTCCCAACGAGCAGTACTTC. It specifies CASSGIAGSPNEQYF.

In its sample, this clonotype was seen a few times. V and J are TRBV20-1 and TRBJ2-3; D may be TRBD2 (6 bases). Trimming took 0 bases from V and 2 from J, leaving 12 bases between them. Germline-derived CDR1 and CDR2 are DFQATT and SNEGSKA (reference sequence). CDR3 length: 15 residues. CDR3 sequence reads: CSARDSAGITDTQYF. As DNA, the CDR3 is TGCAGTGCTAGAGATTCTGCGGGGATCACAGATACGCAGTATTTT.

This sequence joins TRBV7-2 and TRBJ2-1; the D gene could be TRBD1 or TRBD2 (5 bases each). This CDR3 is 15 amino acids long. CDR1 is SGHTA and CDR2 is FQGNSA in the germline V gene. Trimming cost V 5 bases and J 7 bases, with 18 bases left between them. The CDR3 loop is CASSLGANLGNEQFF. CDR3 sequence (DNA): TGTGCCAGCAGCCTCGGGGCCAACCTAGGGAATGAGCAGTTCTTC.

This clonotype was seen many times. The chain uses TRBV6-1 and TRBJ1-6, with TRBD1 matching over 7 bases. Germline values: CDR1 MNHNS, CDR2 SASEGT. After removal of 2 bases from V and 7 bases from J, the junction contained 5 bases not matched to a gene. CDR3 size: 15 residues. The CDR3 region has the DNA TGTGCCAGCAGTGAATTACCGGGACAGAATTCACCCCTCCACTTT. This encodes CASSELPGQNSPLHF.

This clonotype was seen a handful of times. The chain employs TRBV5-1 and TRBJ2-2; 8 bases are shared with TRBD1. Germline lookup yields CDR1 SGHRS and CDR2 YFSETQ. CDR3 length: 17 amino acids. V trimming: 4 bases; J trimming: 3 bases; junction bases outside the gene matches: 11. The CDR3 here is CASSAGPSTGDTGELFF. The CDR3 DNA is TGCGCCAGCAGCGCCGGACCGTCGACAGGGGACACCGGGGAGCTGTTTTTT.